These 29 T cell receptor beta chains came from one sample sequenced in a study of blood T cell repertoires in COVID-19. Repertoires were generated with immunoSEQ multiplex PCR, while TCRdb's copy carries only in-frame clones and drops some. The table shows hundreds of thousands of clones, with approximately 90% occurring only once. The specimen sequenced was peripheral blood. These receptors were obtained from a woman aged 40 to 55 who had recovered from COVID-19.

The count of this clone is one. The chain links TRBV10-3 to TRBJ2-7; D remains unclear. V was cut by 5 bases and J by 4 bases, with 9 bases left in between. The germline V gene has CDR1 ENHRY and CDR2 SYGVKD. CDR3 length: 12 residues. In DNA, the CDR3 is TGTGCCATCAGTCGTAACAGTTACGAGCAGTACTTC. As protein: CAISRNSYEQYF.

The chain is built from TRBV5-6 and TRBJ1-2; D is unclear. The germline gives CDR1 SGHDT, CDR2 YYEEEE. Trimming pared 6 bases from V and 0 bases from J, leaving 15 bases between. The CDR3 extends over 15 amino acids. CDR3 protein: CASTTGGRSNYGYTF. In DNA, the CDR3 is TGTGCCAGCACCACGGGTGGCCGCTCTAACTATGGCTACACCTTC.

This clone was counted only a few times. The genes are TRBV29-1 and TRBJ2-1, with D possibly being TRBD2 (5 bases). The V gene's germline CDR1 is SQVTM and CDR2 ANQGSEA. V was clipped by 6 bases and J by 7 bases, with 10 bases between them. The CDR3 has 11 residues. The CDR3 DNA is TGCAGCGTAGGACTCCAGAATGAGCAGTTCTTC. Translation: CSVGLQNEQFF.

V and J are TRBV30 and TRBJ2-7, with 8 bases lining up with TRBD2. The CDR3 length is 14 residues. Germline CDR1 and CDR2: GTSNPN and SVGIG (reference sequence). J gave up 5 bases and V 0 bases, and 6 bases lay outside the gene matches. The CDR3 sequence is CAWSVVGRAHEQYF. The CDR3 DNA reads as TGTGCCTGGAGTGTTGTCGGGAGGGCCCACGAGCAGTACTTC.

The chain has TRBV2 and TRBJ1-4, with a weak D call TRBD1 (5 bases). The V gene lost 7 bases and the J gene lost 7 bases, with 13 bases spanning the gap. This CDR3 comprises 13 residues. CDR1 is SNHLY, CDR2 FYNNEI, per germline. The CDR3: CASTMGLFEKLFF. The CDR3 DNA reads as TGTGCCAGCACCATGGGACTGTTTGAAAAACTGTTTTTT.

V is TRBV3-1 (or the pseudogene TRBV3-2) and J is TRBJ1-2, with D unresolved. Deletions cut 3 bases from V and 8 bases from J, with 16 bases between. Germline CDR1 is LGHDT and CDR2 is YNNKEL (reference sequence). This CDR3 comprises 14 residues. The CDR3 nucleotides read TGTGCCAGCAGCCAGAACACGCCAACTAAGGGCTACACCTTC. Amino acid sequence: CASSQNTPTKGYTF.

V usage is TRBV30 and J usage is TRBJ2-5; 9 bases agree with TRBD1. Germline CDR1 reads GTSNPN; CDR2 reads SVGIG (reference sequence). The CDR3 totals 15 residues. Unmatched junction bases numbered 4, after V lost 1 base and J lost 1 base. The CDR3 DNA is TGTGCCTGGAGTGAAGGACAGGGGATCCAAGAGACCCAGTACTTC. Protein: CAWSEGQGIQETQYF.

The chain carries TRBV12-3 or TRBV12-4 and TRBJ1-6; maybe TRBD1 (6 bases). Trimming left V 7 bases short and J 8 bases short, with 12 bases between. CDR3 length: 13 amino acids. The CDR3 DNA follows: TGTGCCAGCACCTACGCAGGGGATTCACCCCTCCACTTT. It yields the protein CASTYAGDSPLHF.

The J gene is TRBJ1-3, the V gene TRBV7-6, with 9 bases aligning to TRBD1. Germline-derived CDR1 and CDR2 are SGHVS and FNYEAQ. This CDR3 comprises 16 residues. The trim removed 3 bases at V and 4 bases at J, leaving 7 bases unmatched. The CDR3, as DNA: TGTGCCAGCAGCTTGGCCGGGACAGGGATAGGAAACACCATATATTTT. Encoded protein: CASSLAGTGIGNTIYF.

The CDR3 loop is CASSPGAGQGSYEQYF. CDR3 DNA sequence: TGTGCCAGCAGCCCGGGTGCGGGACAGGGATCCTACGAGCAGTACTTC. J is TRBJ2-7 and V is TRBV9; 9 bases are shared with TRBD1. The CDR3 runs to 16 residues. V was clipped by 4 bases and J by 1 base; unmatched bases: 9. Per germline, CDR1 SGDLS and CDR2 YYNGEE.

The rearrangement links TRBV19 to TRBJ1-5, with D tentatively TRBD1 (5 bases). Looked up from germline, CDR1 is LNHDA and CDR2 is SQIVND (reference sequence). Between the trimmed V and J ends, which lost 6 bases and 2 bases, there was a span of 14 bases. CDR3 length: 15 amino acids. The CDR3 loop is CASRITGRGNQPQHF. CDR3 sequence (DNA): TGTGCCAGTAGGATAACAGGTCGGGGCAATCAGCCCCAGCATTTT.

The sample holds many counts of this clone. The chain recombines TRBV19 with TRBJ1-5, with D unclear. Per the germline V gene, CDR1 is LNHDA and CDR2 is SQIVND (reference sequence). Trimming shortened V by 0 bases and J by 5 bases, and 5 bases separated the two germline ends. This CDR3 spans 13 amino acids. CDR3 DNA: TGTGCCAGTAGTATAGAGTTATATCAGCCCCAGCATTTT. Protein sequence: CASSIELYQPQHF.

This clone was counted a few times. The chain uses TRBV7-2 and TRBJ2-3; 8 bases agree with TRBD2. Germline lookup yields CDR1 SGHTA and CDR2 FQGNSA. The CDR3 is 16 amino acids. With 1 base clipped from V and 6 bases from J, the junction kept 9 bases outside the gene matches. The CDR3 DNA sequence: TGTGCCAGCAGCTTAGAGGGTCGGCTAGCGGGCGATACGCAGTATTTT. Protein: CASSLEGRLAGDTQYF.

The chain has TRBV6-6 and TRBJ1-1; 7 bases match TRBD1. Germline CDR1 and CDR2: MNHNY and SVGAGI (reference sequence). V gave up 7 bases and J gave up 5 bases; unmatched junction bases: 7. There are 13 residues in the CDR3. The CDR3 nucleotides are TGTGCCAGCACAAAACAGGGGATAACTGAAGCTTTCTTT. Its translation is CASTKQGITEAFF.

The chain couples TRBV12-5 to TRBJ2-1; 9 bases align to TRBD2. The CDR3 is made up of 15 amino acids. V was pared by 7 bases and J by 4 bases, with 8 bases of the junction left unmatched. Germline V gene lookup returns CDR1 LGHNT and CDR2 FRNRAP. CDR3 sequence reads: CASVLGRGGYNEQFF. CDR3 nucleotides: TGTGCTAGTGTTCTCGGGCGGGGGGGTTACAATGAGCAGTTCTTC.

This chain joins TRBV7-9 and TRBJ1-6, with D hard to call. The CDR3 loop spans 18 amino acids. The germline V gene encodes CDR1 SEHNR and CDR2 FQNEAQ (reference sequence). The V gene lost 0 bases and the J gene lost 0 bases, with 12 bases spanning the gap. The CDR3 loop reads CASSLARSGPSYNSPLHF. In nucleotides, the CDR3 is TGTGCCAGCAGCTTAGCTAGGAGCGGACCCTCCTATAATTCACCCCTCCACTTT.

The chain has TRBV6-6 and TRBJ1-2; no definite D call. V lost 5 bases and J 1 base, leaving 14 bases between the germline ends. The CDR3 has 15 amino acids. Germline loops: CDR1 MNHNY, CDR2 SVGAGI (reference sequence). This CDR3 reads CASSHRGPFNYGYTF. CDR3 nucleotides: TGTGCCAGCAGTCACCGAGGGCCGTTTAACTATGGCTACACCTTC.

This sequence joins TRBV9 and TRBJ1-3; 8 bases align to TRBD1. Germline CDR1 SGDLS, CDR2 YYNGEE. The J segment lost 3 bases and the V segment lost 3 bases, leaving 8 bases of the junction unmatched. The CDR3 has 16 residues. CDR3 region: CASSETGQGYGNTIYF. In DNA form, the CDR3 reads TGTGCCAGCAGCGAGACAGGACAGGGCTATGGAAACACCATATATTTT.

This chain uses TRBV12-3 or TRBV12-4 with TRBJ1-2, with D possibly TRBD1 on 5 matching bases. This CDR3 has 11 amino acids. The ends were cut back, 8 bases at V and 4 bases at J, with 8 bases in the middle. The CDR3: CASAGLYGYTF. CDR3 bases: TGTGCCAGCGCAGGGCTCTATGGCTACACCTTC.

The chain is built from TRBV5-8 and TRBJ1-5; D not certain. The germline V gene has CDR1 SGHTS and CDR2 YDEGEE. The CDR3 sequence is 16 residues long. Trimming took 0 bases from V and 7 from J, leaving 17 bases between them. The CDR3 sequence is CASSLVPNFRAQPQHF. The CDR3 DNA sequence: TGTGCCAGCAGCTTGGTTCCCAACTTTAGAGCGCAGCCCCAGCATTTT.

The chain carries TRBV9 and TRBJ2-7, with 9 bases identical to TRBD1. CDR3 size: 15 residues. CDR1 SGDLS and CDR2 YYNGEE come from the germline V gene. Trimming removed 3 bases from V and 3 bases from J; junction bases left unmatched: 7. CDR3 region: CASSAQTGGSYEQYF. As DNA, the CDR3 is TGTGCCAGCAGCGCCCAAACAGGGGGCAGCTACGAGCAGTACTTC.

The chain has TRBV11-2 and TRBJ2-1; D might be TRBD2 (6 bases). CDR3 length: 15 residues. Trimming shortened V by 5 bases and J by 2 bases, and 13 bases separated the two germline ends. Germline V gene sequence: CDR1 SGHAT, CDR2 FQNNGV. CDR3 sequence (DNA): TGTGCCAGCAGCGGGGCGGGGCTGGCCTACAATGAGCAGTTCTTC. Its protein is CASSGAGLAYNEQFF.

This sequence joins TRBV25-1 and TRBJ1-2; D is ambiguous. The V gene's germline CDR1 is MGHDK and CDR2 SYGVNS. CDR3 length: 14 residues. Between the trimmed V and J ends, which lost 3 bases and 4 bases, there was a span of 12 bases. The CDR3 sequence is CASSDEGRAYGYTF. The CDR3 DNA reads TGTGCCAGCAGTGATGAGGGAAGGGCCTATGGCTACACCTTC.

V and J are TRBV5-1 and TRBJ2-6; 8 bases match TRBD2. V lost 4 bases to trimming and J lost 0 bases; unmatched junction nucleotides: 6. The CDR3 runs to 17 residues. Germline V CDR1 and CDR2: SGHRS, YFSETQ. CDR3 coding DNA: TGCGCCAGCAGCCTTAAAGGGACTAGCTCTGGGGCCAACGTCCTGACTTTC. This encodes CASSLKGTSSGANVLTF.

This clone was seen only a few times. The chain joins TRBV13 to TRBJ2-3, with 10 bases identical to TRBD2. The junction had 14 bases not matched to a gene; V was cut back by 5 bases and J by 6 bases. CDR1 is PRHDT and CDR2 is FYEKMQ in the germline V gene (reference sequence). This CDR3 spans 17 amino acids. CDR3: CASSPGGASGSPDTQYF. The CDR3 bases are TGTGCCAGCAGCCCCGGTGGGGCTAGCGGGAGCCCCGATACGCAGTATTTT.

This rearrangement joins TRBV28 to TRBJ1-5; D perhaps matches TRBD1 (5 bases). V was clipped by 2 bases and J by 5 bases, with 10 bases between them. Germline V gene sequence: CDR1 MDHEN, CDR2 SYDVKM. The CDR3 is 14 residues long. CDR3 in amino acids: CASSLGHLHQPQHF. As DNA, the CDR3 is TGTGCCAGCAGTTTAGGACACCTACATCAGCCCCAGCATTTT.

V gene TRBV15 combines with J gene TRBJ2-7, with D perhaps TRBD1 (6 bases). The CDR3 spans 16 residues. Germline loops: CDR1 LNHNV, CDR2 YYDKDF (reference sequence). Trimming cost V 2 bases and J 2 bases, with 16 bases left between them. The CDR3: CATSRSGTSIPYEQYF. DNA of the CDR3: TGTGCCACCAGCAGATCCGGGACATCGATCCCCTACGAGCAGTACTTC.

The chain uses TRBV7-2 and TRBJ2-1; TRBD2 matches at 7 bases. The CDR3 is made up of 15 amino acids. Germline CDR1 is SGHTA and CDR2 is FQGNSA. V shed 2 bases and J 5 bases; nucleotides not matched to a gene: 6. The CDR3 bases are TGTGCCAGCAGCTTACAAGCGGGAATCAACAATGAGCAGTTCTTC. It translates to CASSLQAGINNEQFF.

The CDR3 protein is CASSPGTGRQPQHF. DNA of the CDR3: TGTGCCAGCAGCCCTGGGACAGGGCGTCAGCCCCAGCATTTT. The rearrangement links TRBV11-2 to TRBJ1-5; 9 positions match TRBD1. Germline V gives CDR1 SGHAT, CDR2 FQNNGV. After removal of 5 bases from V and 6 bases from J, the junction contained 5 bases not matched to a gene. The CDR3 runs 14 residues.